This T cell receptor (beta chain) was sequenced for a study of blood T cell repertoires in COVID-19. Study-wide background: Whether acute or convalescent, the COVID-19 samples came from the United States, Italy and Spain.

The ends were cut back, 4 bases at V and 4 bases at J, with 15 bases in the middle. This CDR3 contains 15 residues. The germline V gene encodes CDR1 SGDLS and CDR2 YYNGEE. Methods used by the authors: Reference gene primer amplification gave nucleated cell count estimates. The table came from immunoSEQ multiplex PCR; TCRdb's copy has only in-frame clones and leaves some out. V and J calls plus clone size are reproduced from that table; the DNA served to infer D and trimming. The repertoire holds about 350,000 clones, with roughly 89% as singletons. The sequence was collected from a woman aged 55 to 70 with COVID-19, enrolled during active disease. The chain employs TRBV9 and TRBJ1-3; D may be TRBD1 (6 bases). The sequenced sample consisted of peripheral blood. In DNA, the CDR3 is TGTGCCAGCAGCCCCAAGGACAGCGTCGGAAACACCATATATTTT. Translation gives CASSPKDSVGNTIYF.